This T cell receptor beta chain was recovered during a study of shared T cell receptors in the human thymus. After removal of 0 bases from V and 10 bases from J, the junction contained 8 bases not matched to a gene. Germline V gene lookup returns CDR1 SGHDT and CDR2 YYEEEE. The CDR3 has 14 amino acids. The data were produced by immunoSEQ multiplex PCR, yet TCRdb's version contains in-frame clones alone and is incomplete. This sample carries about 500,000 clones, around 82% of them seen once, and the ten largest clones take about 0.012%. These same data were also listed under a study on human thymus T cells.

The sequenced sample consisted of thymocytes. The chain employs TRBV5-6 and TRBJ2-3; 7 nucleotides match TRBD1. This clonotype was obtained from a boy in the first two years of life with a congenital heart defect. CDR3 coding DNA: TGTGCCAGCAGCTTGGAGGGGCCAGGGGGTTCGCAGTATTTT. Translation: CASSLEGPGGSQYF.